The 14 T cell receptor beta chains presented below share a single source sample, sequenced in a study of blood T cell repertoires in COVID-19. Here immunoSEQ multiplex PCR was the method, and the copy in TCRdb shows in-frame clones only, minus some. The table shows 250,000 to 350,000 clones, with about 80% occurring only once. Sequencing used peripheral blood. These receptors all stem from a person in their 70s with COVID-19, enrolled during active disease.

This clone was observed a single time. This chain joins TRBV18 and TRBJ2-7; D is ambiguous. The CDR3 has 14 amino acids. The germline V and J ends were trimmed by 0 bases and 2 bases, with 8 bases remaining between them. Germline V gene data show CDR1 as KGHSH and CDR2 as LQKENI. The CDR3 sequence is CASSPPAQTYEQYF. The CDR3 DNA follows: TGTGCCAGCTCACCACCGGCCCAAACCTACGAGCAGTACTTC.

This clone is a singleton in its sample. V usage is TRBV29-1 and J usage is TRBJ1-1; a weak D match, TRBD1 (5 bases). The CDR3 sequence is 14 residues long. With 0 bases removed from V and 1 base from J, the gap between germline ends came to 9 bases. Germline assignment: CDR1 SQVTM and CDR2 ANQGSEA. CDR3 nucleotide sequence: TGCAGCGTTGAAGATCGGGGGGGGAACACTGAAGCTTTCTTT. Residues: CSVEDRGGNTEAFF.

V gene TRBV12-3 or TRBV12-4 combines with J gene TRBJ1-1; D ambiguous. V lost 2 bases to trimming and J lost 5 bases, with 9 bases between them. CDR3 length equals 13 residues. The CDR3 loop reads CASSLSGRTEAFF. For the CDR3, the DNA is TGTGCCAGCAGTTTATCGGGGAGGACTGAAGCTTTCTTT.

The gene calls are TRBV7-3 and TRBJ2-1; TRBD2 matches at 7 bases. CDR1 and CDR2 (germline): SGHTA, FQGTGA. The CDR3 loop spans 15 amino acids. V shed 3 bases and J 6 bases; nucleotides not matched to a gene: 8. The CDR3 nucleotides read TGTGCCAGCAGCTTCAGGACTAGGAGTACCAATGAGCAGTTCTTC. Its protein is CASSFRTRSTNEQFF.

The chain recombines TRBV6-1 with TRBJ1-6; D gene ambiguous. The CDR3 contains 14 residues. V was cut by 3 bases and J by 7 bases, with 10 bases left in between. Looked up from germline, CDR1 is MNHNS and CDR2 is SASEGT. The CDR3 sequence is CASSDPGKNSPLHF. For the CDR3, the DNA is TGTGCCAGCAGTGACCCAGGCAAGAATTCACCCCTCCACTTT.

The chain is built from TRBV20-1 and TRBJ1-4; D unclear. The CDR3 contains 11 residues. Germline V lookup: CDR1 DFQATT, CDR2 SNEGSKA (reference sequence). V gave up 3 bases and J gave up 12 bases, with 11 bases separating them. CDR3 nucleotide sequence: TGCAGTGCTAGGTCGACTCTGGAACTGTTTTTT. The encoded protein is CSARSTLELFF.

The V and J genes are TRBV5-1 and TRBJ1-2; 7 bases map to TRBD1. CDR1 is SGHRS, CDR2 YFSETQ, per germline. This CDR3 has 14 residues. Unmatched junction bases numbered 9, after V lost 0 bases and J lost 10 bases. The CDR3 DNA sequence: TGCGCCAGCAGCTTGGGTCCGGGACAGTCATTCTACACCTTC. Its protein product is CASSLGPGQSFYTF.

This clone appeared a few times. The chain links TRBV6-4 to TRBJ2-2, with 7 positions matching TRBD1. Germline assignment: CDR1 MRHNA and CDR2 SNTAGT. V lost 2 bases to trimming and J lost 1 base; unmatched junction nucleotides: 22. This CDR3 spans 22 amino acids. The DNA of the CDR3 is TGTGCCAGCAGTGACCCGAGATTCTCGGGACAGCTCCCATTTAGGAACACCGGGGAGCTGTTTTTT. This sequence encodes CASSDPRFSGQLPFRNTGELFF.

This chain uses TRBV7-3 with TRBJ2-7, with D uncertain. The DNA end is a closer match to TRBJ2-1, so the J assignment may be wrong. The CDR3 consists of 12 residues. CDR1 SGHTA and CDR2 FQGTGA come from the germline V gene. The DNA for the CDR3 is TGTGCCAGCAGCTTAGGTGGTGGGGAGCAGTTCTTC. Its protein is CASSLGGGEQFF.

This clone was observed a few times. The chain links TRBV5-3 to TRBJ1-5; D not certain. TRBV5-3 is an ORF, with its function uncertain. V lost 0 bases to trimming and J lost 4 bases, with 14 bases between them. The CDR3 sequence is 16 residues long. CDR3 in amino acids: CARSLELQAPNQPQHF. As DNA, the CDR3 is TGTGCCAGAAGCTTGGAATTGCAGGCACCGAATCAGCCCCAGCATTTT.

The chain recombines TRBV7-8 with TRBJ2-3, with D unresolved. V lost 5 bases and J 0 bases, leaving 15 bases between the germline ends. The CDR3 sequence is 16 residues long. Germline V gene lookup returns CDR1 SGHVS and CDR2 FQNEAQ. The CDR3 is CASSPKIIWSTDTQYF. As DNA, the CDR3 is TGTGCCAGCAGCCCTAAAATTATTTGGAGCACAGATACGCAGTATTTT.

The CDR3 reads CATIAGLQETQYF. The CDR3 DNA reads as TGTGCCACAATAGCGGGCCTCCAAGAGACCCAGTACTTC. The chain joins TRBV10-3 to TRBJ2-5; 7 nucleotides agree with TRBD2. The CDR3 spans 13 residues. The germline gives CDR1 ENHRY, CDR2 SYGVKD. The V segment lost 10 bases and the J segment 1 base; nucleotides outside the gene matches: 6.

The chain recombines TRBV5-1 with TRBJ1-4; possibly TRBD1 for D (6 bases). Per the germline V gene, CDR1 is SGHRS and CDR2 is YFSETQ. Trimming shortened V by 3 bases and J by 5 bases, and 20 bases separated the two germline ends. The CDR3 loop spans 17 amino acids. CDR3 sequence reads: CASSWGPPGGENEKLFF. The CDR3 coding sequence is TGCGCCAGCAGCTGGGGGCCCCCGGGAGGGGAGAATGAAAAACTGTTTTTT. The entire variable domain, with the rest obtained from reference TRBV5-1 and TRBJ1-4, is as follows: KAGVTQTPRYLIKTRGQQVTLSCSPISGHRSVSWYQQTPGQGLQFLFEYFSETQRNKGNFPGRFSGRQFSNSRSEMNVSTLELGDSALYLCASSWGPPGGENEKLFFGSGTQLSVL.

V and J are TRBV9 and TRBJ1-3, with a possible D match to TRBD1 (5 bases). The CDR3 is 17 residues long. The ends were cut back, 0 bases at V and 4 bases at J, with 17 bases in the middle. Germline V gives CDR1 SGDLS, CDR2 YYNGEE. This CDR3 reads CASSVAGGGTAGNTIYF. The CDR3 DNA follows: TGTGCCAGCAGCGTAGCTGGGGGGGGGACCGCAGGAAACACCATATATTTT.